The subject of this entry is one TCR beta chain. No antigen is known for it. The V gene lost 3 bases and the J gene lost 9 bases, with 11 bases spanning the gap. The CDR3 is 12 amino acids. Clones were read by immunoSEQ multiplex PCR, and TCRdb kept only the in-frame ones, dropping some. The repertoire has roughly 150,000 clones, about 86% of them found once; the top ten carry around 3.6%. The entry originates in a study of T cell responses to AZD1222 COVID-19 vaccine. Study results and limitations: Reports say nearly half of spike-specific TCRs go after unmutated variant regions. There were repertoire samples only from the period after the peak T cell response. Possibly, clonal diversity was underestimated; donors were largely white British and included more females.

The rearrangement links TRBV12-3 or TRBV12-4 to TRBJ1-1, with D hard to call. Specimen: peripheral blood, collected on day 0 of AZD1222 vaccination. The sequence derives from an adult in good health. This CDR3 is CASSLSTAQAFF. CDR3 bases: TGTGCCAGCAGTTTGAGTACAGCGCAAGCTTTCTTT.